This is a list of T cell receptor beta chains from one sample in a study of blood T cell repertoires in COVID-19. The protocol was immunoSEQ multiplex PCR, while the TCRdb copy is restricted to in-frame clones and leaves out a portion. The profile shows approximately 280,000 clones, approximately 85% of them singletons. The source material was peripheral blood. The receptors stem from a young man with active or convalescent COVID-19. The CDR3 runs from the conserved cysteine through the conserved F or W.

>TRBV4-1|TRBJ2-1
CASTPDRGSYNEQFF
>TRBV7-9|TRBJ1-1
CASSNTGQSMNTEAFF
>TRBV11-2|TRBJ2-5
CASSSRGGEETQYF
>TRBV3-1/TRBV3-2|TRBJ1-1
CASSQSNRADEAFF
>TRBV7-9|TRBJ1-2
CASSLGSLMDGYTF
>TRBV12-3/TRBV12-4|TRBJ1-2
CASSFGQGHGYTF
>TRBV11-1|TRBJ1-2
CASSFRDSNGYTF
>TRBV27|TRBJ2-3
CASSQDIPGLASDTQYF
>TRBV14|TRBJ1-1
CASSQDMNTEAFF
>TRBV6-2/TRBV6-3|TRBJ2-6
CASSYPSRGRGANVLTF
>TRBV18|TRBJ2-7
CASSPPGQGISYEQYF
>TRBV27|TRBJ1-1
CASRNRFSKPNTEAFF
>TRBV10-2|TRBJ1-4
CASSETGSGGTNEKLFF
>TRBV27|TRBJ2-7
CASSLFYGQYEQYF
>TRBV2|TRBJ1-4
CASSPGQTTNEKLFF
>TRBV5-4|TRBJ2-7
CASSLWADEQYF
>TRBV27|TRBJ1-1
CASSVQGESEAFF